The 13 T cell receptor beta chains below all came from one sample that was sequenced in a study of regulatory T cells in long-lasting Graves disease. The sample's time point: newly diagnosed GD, antithyroid drugs for less than 3 months. PBMCs were the source of the RNA used for TCR sequencing. Building of the TCR beta libraries involved iRepertoire HTBI primers and Arm-PCR of CDR3 regions. TCRdb reprocessed the multiplex PCR reads via MiXCR and lists one record per CDR3 protein. The sample has 450,000 to 500,000 distinct CDR3 sequences, about 16% seen once. The sample also formed part of further work on T cells in Graves' hyperthyroidism and ophthalmopathy.

Specimen: peripheral blood mononuclear cells (PBMCs), collected at new diagnosis, from a patient treated with antithyroid drugs. The receptor source for this set is a man between 35 and 55 years old with Graves disease.

A word on this clonotype: This clone may be a read error of a much larger clone one base away. The chain carries TRBV6-1 and TRBJ2-3, with 14 bases that match TRBD2. The J call may be in error: the DNA end matches TRBJ2-1 better. This CDR3 comprises 16 residues. Germline-derived CDR1 and CDR2 are MNHNS and SASEGT. CDR3 bases: TGTGCCAGCAGTGCCTCGACTAGCGGGGGGGAGAATGAGCAGTTCTTC. It encodes CASSASTSGGENEQFF.

There are a few counts of this clonotype. The rearrangement joins TRBV18 to TRBJ2-1; the D is unclear. Per germline, CDR1 KGHSH and CDR2 LQKENI. This CDR3 is 17 amino acids long. V lost 8 bases and J lost 2, with 22 bases in between. This CDR3 is CASPPTSGLATYNEQFF. The CDR3 DNA is TGTGCCAGCCCGCCGACCTCTGGTCTGGCAACCTACAATGAGCAGTTCTTC.

This clonotype has ten or more counts. CDR3 nucleotide sequence: TGTGCCTGGAGTGTACTAGCGGTCCGGGGTGAGCAGTTCTTC. It is translated as CAWSVLAVRGEQFF. The rearrangement joins TRBV30 to TRBJ2-1, with 8 bases identical to TRBD2. J gave up 9 bases and V 0 bases, and 7 bases lay outside the gene matches. Germline loops: CDR1 GTSNPN, CDR2 SVGIG (reference sequence). This CDR3 has 14 residues.

This clonotype showed up many times. This rearrangement joins TRBV28 to TRBJ2-7, with D hard to call. Trimming removed 5 bases from V and 0 bases from J, with 8 bases in between. The CDR3 runs 13 residues. The V gene's germline CDR1 is MDHEN and CDR2 SYDVKM. CDR3: CASSTLNSYEQYF. The CDR3 bases are TGTGCCAGCAGTACCCTCAACTCCTACGAGCAGTACTTC.

This clonotype was seen a handful of times. The rearrangement links TRBV27 to TRBJ1-4, with a weak D call TRBD1 (6 bases). Germline CDR1 and CDR2: MNHEY and SMNVEV (reference sequence). The germline V and J ends were trimmed by 6 bases and 3 bases, with 14 bases remaining between them. CDR3 length: 15 residues. CDR3 residues: CASRLVRGANEKLFF. The CDR3 DNA reads TGTGCCAGCAGGCTAGTAAGGGGGGCTAATGAAAAACTGTTTTTT. Using reference TRBV27 and TRBJ1-4 for the parts outside the CDR3, the full variable domain is EAQVTQNPRYLITVTGKKLTVTCSQNMNHEYMSWYRQDPGLGLRQIYYSMNVEVTDKGDVPEGYKVSRKEKRNFPLILESPSPNQTSLYFCASRLVRGANEKLFFGSGTQLSVL.

This clonotype was picked up many times. The gene calls are TRBV28 and TRBJ2-5, with D hard to call. Germline-derived CDR1 and CDR2 are MDHEN and SYDVKM. Trimming left V 6 bases short and J 5 bases short, with 7 bases between. This CDR3 contains 11 residues. The CDR3 DNA is TGTGCCAGCAGCCAAGACGAGACCCAGTACTTC. Translating gives CASSQDETQYF.

This clonotype was observed many times. V gene TRBV28 combines with J gene TRBJ2-3, with 11 bases that match TRBD1. The DNA end lines up better with TRBJ2-7; the J call may be wrong. This CDR3 spans 16 amino acids. The germline CDR1 and CDR2 sequences are MDHEN and SYDVKM. The DNA for the CDR3 is TGTGCCAGCAGTTCACCTCCCGGGACAGGGGGCTACGAGCAGTACTTC. Translating gives CASSSPPGTGGYEQYF.

This clonotype was seen more than once but under ten times. The chain has TRBV20-1 and TRBJ2-7, with TRBD1 matching 7 bases. This CDR3 region has 14 residues. Trimming removed 0 bases from V and 2 bases from J; junction bases left unmatched: 4. CDR1 is DFQATT and CDR2 is SNEGSKA in the germline V gene (reference sequence). CDR3 in DNA: TGCAGTGCTAGAGATCGGGACAGCACCTACGAGCAGTACTTC. It codes for CSARDRDSTYEQYF.

This clonotype was counted many times. This chain uses TRBV28 with TRBJ2-1, with D unclear. Germline lookup yields CDR1 MDHEN and CDR2 SYDVKM. Trimming cost V 4 bases and J 6 bases, with 7 bases left between them. This CDR3 comprises 12 residues. The CDR3: CASSSTGNEQFF. The DNA of the CDR3 is TGTGCCAGCAGTTCCACGGGCAATGAGCAGTTCTTC.

The chain employs TRBV28 and TRBJ2-2; a weak D match, TRBD1 (6 bases). Germline loops: CDR1 MDHEN, CDR2 SYDVKM. V lost 1 base and J 4 bases, leaving 10 bases between the germline ends. The CDR3 is 15 residues long. The CDR3, as DNA: TGTGCCAGCAGTTTATCGGGACAACTCACCGGGGAGCTGTTTTTT. Translated: CASSLSGQLTGELFF.

This clonotype was counted at least ten times. The chain is built from TRBV18 and TRBJ2-1, with D perhaps matching TRBD2 (6 bases). V shed 2 bases and J shed 1 base, with 15 bases lying between them. The germline V gene encodes CDR1 KGHSH and CDR2 LQKENI. CDR3 length: 17 residues. CDR3 DNA sequence: TGTGCCAGCTCACCAGCCGGGACTCAGAGGTCCTACAATGAGCAGTTCTTC. Translated, it gives CASSPAGTQRSYNEQFF.

In its sample, this clonotype was seen many times. The chain carries TRBV6-1 and TRBJ2-7, with D possibly matching TRBD1 (6 bases). Germline CDR1 reads MNHNS; CDR2 reads SASEGT. The ends were cut back, 7 bases at V and 3 bases at J, with 19 bases in the middle. This CDR3 contains 15 residues. CDR3 bases: TGTGCCAGCATCGAGAGGGGGTCGGTTGGCTACGAGCAGTACTTC. Encoded protein: CASIERGSVGYEQYF.

The CDR3: CASSPSGTGGSNQPQHF. In nucleotides, the CDR3 is TGTGCCAGCAGTCCCAGCGGGACAGGGGGTAGCAATCAGCCCCAGCATTTT. The genes are TRBV12-3 or TRBV12-4 and TRBJ1-5, with TRBD1 matching 11 bases. This CDR3 comprises 17 residues. The trim removed 5 bases at V and 0 bases at J, leaving 6 bases unmatched.